Below are 12 T cell receptor beta chains sequenced from a single sample in a study of regulatory T cells in long-lasting Graves disease. Time point denoted: newly diagnosed GD, antithyroid drugs for less than 3 months. RNA extracted from PBMCs served as the sequencing template. CDR3 regions were amplified by Arm-PCR using iRepertoire HTBI primers to build TCR beta libraries. TCRdb re-derived calls from the multiplex PCR reads in MiXCR, one entry per CDR3 protein. The table lists 390,000 or so distinct CDR3 sequences, approximately 10% of them singletons. The same specimen was also included in a second study, on T cells in Graves' hyperthyroidism and ophthalmopathy.

The sequencing used peripheral blood mononuclear cells (PBMCs), collected at new diagnosis, from a patient treated with antithyroid drugs. These receptor sequences come from a woman aged 18-30 years with Graves disease.

The J gene is TRBJ2-1, the V gene TRBV18; 14 bases match TRBD2. Germline loops: CDR1 KGHSH, CDR2 LQKENI. CDR3 size: 19 residues. Trimming at V came to 2 bases and at J to 2 bases, leaving 8 bases not matched to a gene. CDR3 amino acids: CASSPTGTSGRTPYNEQFF. CDR3 DNA: TGTGCCAGCTCACCAACCGGGACTAGCGGGAGAACCCCCTACAATGAGCAGTTCTTC.

This clonotype was detected many times. The chain is built from TRBV12-3 or TRBV12-4 and TRBJ2-1; the D gene is possibly TRBD1 (6 bases). V lost 10 bases, J lost 6 bases, and 19 bases lay in between. This CDR3 has 14 residues. As DNA, the CDR3 is TGTGCCACCGAAGACCAGGGGCCAGGCAATGAGCAGTTCTTC. This translates into CATEDQGPGNEQFF.

The sample holds many counts of this clonotype. V gene TRBV7-2 combines with J gene TRBJ2-1; no reliable D call. The V gene's germline CDR1 is SGHTA and CDR2 FQGNSA. The CDR3 runs to 13 residues. V was pared by 3 bases and J by 5 bases, with 8 bases between. The CDR3 loop reads CASSFYLDNEQFF. Written as DNA, the CDR3 is TGTGCCAGCAGCTTCTATCTAGACAATGAGCAGTTCTTC.

This clonotype was seen many times. This chain connects TRBV12-3 or TRBV12-4 to TRBJ1-6, with 9 bases lining up with TRBD1. V shed 5 bases, J shed 9 bases, and the junction held 14 bases outside the gene matches. CDR3 size: 17 residues. The DNA for the CDR3 is TGTGCCAGCAGTCCTCGGGACAGGGAGCCTAGGGGTTCACCCCTCCACTTT. Translated, it gives CASSPRDREPRGSPLHF.

Ten or more counts support this clonotype. This chain connects TRBV13 to TRBJ2-1; 10 nucleotides line up with TRBD2. After removal of 5 bases from V and 1 base from J, the junction contained 11 bases not matched to a gene. The germline gives CDR1 PRHDT, CDR2 FYEKMQ (reference sequence). This CDR3 spans 18 amino acids. CDR3 sequence reads: CASSPLAGDVSSYNEQFF. DNA of the CDR3: TGTGCCAGCAGCCCGCTAGCGGGAGATGTAAGTTCCTACAATGAGCAGTTCTTC.

This clonotype was counted ten times or more. The chain uses TRBV5-6 and TRBJ2-7, with 9 bases matching TRBD1. V lost 5 bases to trimming and J lost 2 bases; unmatched junction nucleotides: 8. In germline, CDR1 is SGHDT, CDR2 YYEEEE. This CDR3 has 15 amino acids. CDR3 amino acids: CASSRAGTGPYEQYF. In nucleotides, the CDR3 is TGTGCCAGCAGTCGAGCCGGGACAGGGCCCTACGAGCAGTACTTC.

This clonotype has a count of ten or more. V is TRBV9 and J is TRBJ2-3; D is unresolved. The CDR3 spans 15 residues. Germline-derived CDR1 and CDR2 are SGDLS and YYNGEE. The ends were cut back, 2 bases at V and 1 base at J, with 11 bases in the middle. CDR3 sequence: CASSVSPIRTDTQYF. CDR3 nucleotides: TGTGCCAGCAGCGTCAGCCCCATCCGCACAGATACGCAGTATTTT.

In this sample, this clonotype turned up many times. V and J are TRBV12-3 or TRBV12-4 and TRBJ1-5; the match to TRBD1 covers 11 bases. The CDR3 has 16 residues. The ends lost 2 bases at V and 7 bases at J; junction bases unmatched: 7. Here the CDR3 reads CASSLRTGGFGQPQHF. For the CDR3, the DNA is TGTGCCAGCAGTTTACGGACAGGGGGCTTTGGACAGCCCCAGCATTTT.

The V call is TRBV11-3, the J call TRBJ2-2, with a tentative D call TRBD2 (6 bases). This CDR3 is 17 amino acids long. The germline gives CDR1 SGHNT, CDR2 YENEEA. The V end lost 2 bases, the J end lost 6 bases, and 19 bases lay between the germline ends. Here the CDR3 DNA reads TGTGCCAGCAGCTTAAGGGTCGGGGAGGCCTTCCCCGGGGAGCTGTTTTTT. This codes for CASSLRVGEAFPGELFF.

This clonotype was detected many times. This chain connects TRBV6-9 to TRBJ2-1; D remains ambiguous. From germline, CDR1 is MNHGY and CDR2 SVAAGI. CDR3 length: 15 residues. V lost 3 bases and J lost 6, with 15 bases in between. The DNA for the CDR3 is TGTGCCAGCAGTTACCAAAAAACCTTCGGCAATGAGCAGTTCTTC. It is translated as CASSYQKTFGNEQFF.

In the case of this clonotype: Sequence at one end of the junction differs from germline and may be a read error. The CDR3 nucleotides are TGCAGCGTTATCAGGGGGCTTGGCTGCACCTTC. Translated, it gives CSVIRGLGCTF. The rearrangement joins TRBV29-1 to TRBJ1-2, with 8 bases identical to TRBD1. The germline gives CDR1 SQVTM, CDR2 ANQGSEA. This CDR3 region has 11 residues. The variable domain in full, with the rest retrieved from reference TRBV29-1 and TRBJ1-2, is SAVISQKPSRDICQRGTSLTIQCQVDSQVTMMFWYRQQPGQSLTLIATANQGSEATYESGFVIDKFPISRPNLTFSTLTVSNMSPEDSSIYLCSVIRGLGCTFGSGTRLTVV.

The chain couples TRBV6-8 to TRBJ1-1, with no clear D. CDR1 and CDR2 (germline): MNHGY, SAAAGT. The CDR3 is 14 residues long. V was cut by 4 bases and J by 1 base, with 10 bases left in between. The CDR3 protein is CASSFFSSNTEAFF. CDR3 bases: TGTGCCAGCAGTTTCTTCTCCTCGAACACTGAAGCTTTCTTT.